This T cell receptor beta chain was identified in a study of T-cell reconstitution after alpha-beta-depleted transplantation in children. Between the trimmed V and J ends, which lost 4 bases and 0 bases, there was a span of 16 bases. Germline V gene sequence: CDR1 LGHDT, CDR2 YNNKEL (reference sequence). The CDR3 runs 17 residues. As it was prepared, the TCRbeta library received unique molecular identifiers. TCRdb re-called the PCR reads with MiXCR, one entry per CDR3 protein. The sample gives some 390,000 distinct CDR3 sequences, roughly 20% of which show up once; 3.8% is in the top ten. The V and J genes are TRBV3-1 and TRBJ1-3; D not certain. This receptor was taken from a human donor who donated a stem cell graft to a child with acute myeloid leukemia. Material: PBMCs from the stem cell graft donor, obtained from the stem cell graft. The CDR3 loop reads CASSRDLRSNSGNTIYF. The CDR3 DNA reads TGTGCCAGCAGCCGAGACCTTAGGTCAAACTCTGGAAACACCATATATTTT.